A selection of T cell receptor beta chains follows, all from one sample in a study of cytomegalovirus exposure and HLA in healthy donors. Some clones are missing from TCRdb's copy, which holds only in-frame ones; the method was immunoSEQ multiplex PCR. The sample contains more than 80,000 clones, over 70% of which appear only once. Sequencing used PBMCs. The receptors derive from a girl aged 2 to 9 in good health and CMV-seropositive. Both conserved end residues are part of each CDR3. A D gene is named only where the DNA matches it firmly. Where a row states a size, it is once, few, many or the class of an expanded clone; other rows omit it.

V	J	D	size	CDR3	DNA
TRBV27	TRBJ1-5	-	-	CASRPQEGGAQPQHF	TGTGCCAGCAGGCCCCAGGAAGGAGGAGCTCAGCCCCAGCATTTT
TRBV7-8	TRBJ2-7	-	-	CASSPGVSSYEQYF	TGTGCCAGCAGTCCCGGGGTATCCTCCTACGAGCAGTACTTC
TRBV18	TRBJ2-5	-	-	CASSLQETQYF	TGTGCCAGCTCCTTACAAGAGACCCAGTACTTC
TRBV4-1	TRBJ2-7	-	-	CASSQVASSYEQYF	TGCGCCAGCAGCCAAGTAGCGAGCTCCTACGAGCAGTACTTC
TRBV27	TRBJ2-1	-	-	CASSLSSSGAKNEQFF	TGTGCCAGCAGTTTATCGTCCTCTGGGGCAAAAAATGAGCAGTTCTTC
TRBV12-5	TRBJ2-2	TRBD2	-	CASGLSQREGPSDTGELFF	TGTGCTAGTGGTTTGTCCCAGCGGGAGGGCCCGTCGGACACCGGGGAGCTGTTTTTT
TRBV7-9	TRBJ1-1	-	few	CASSSGRGRAFF	TGTGCCAGCAGCTCCGGCCGAGGTCGGGCTTTCTTT
TRBV30	TRBJ1-1	-	once	CAWSVQPNTEAFF	TGTGCCTGGAGTGTACAGCCGAACACTGAAGCTTTCTTT
TRBV6-5	TRBJ2-7	TRBD1	-	CASSRGQGSGEQYF	TGTGCCAGCAGTCGGGGACAGGGCAGCGGGGAGCAGTACTTC
TRBV6-5	TRBJ2-3	TRBD2	-	CASSYSSGSPDTQYF	TGTGCCAGCAGTTACTCTAGCGGGAGCCCAGATACGCAGTATTTT
TRBV28	TRBJ2-3	TRBD2	-	CASNDGGRRGTDTQYF	TGTGCCAGCAATGATGGCGGGAGACGGGGAACAGATACGCAGTATTTT
TRBV7-2	TRBJ1-2	-	-	CASREDTNYGYTF	TGTGCCAGCAGGGAGGATACTAACTATGGCTACACCTTC
TRBV5-1	TRBJ2-1	-	-	CASSLQGNNEQFF	TGCGCCAGCAGCCTGCAGGGGAATAATGAGCAGTTCTTC
TRBV29-1	TRBJ1-2	-	-	CSVIRVGATGYGYTF	TGCAGCGTGATAAGGGTGGGGGCTACGGGATATGGCTACACCTTC
TRBV5-1	TRBJ1-3	-	-	CASSLGGGNTIYF	TGCGCCAGCAGCTTGGGTGGCGGAAACACCATATATTTT
TRBV7-9	TRBJ2-2	TRBD1	-	CASGTGTENTGELFF	TGTGCCAGCGGAACCGGGACAGAGAACACCGGGGAGCTGTTTTTT
TRBV21-1	TRBJ1-5	-	-	CASSKKEPLYSNQPQHF	TGTGCCAGCAGCAAAAAAGAACCGCTCTATAGCAATCAGCCCCAGCATTTT
TRBV4-3	TRBJ1-4	-	few	CASSQEAEKLFF	TGCGCCAGCAGCCAAGAGGCAGAAAAACTGTTTTTT
TRBV4-1	TRBJ1-2	-	-	CASSQGGFQGQPINYGYTF	TGCGCCAGCAGCCAAGGGGGTTTCCAGGGCCAACCGATTAACTATGGCTACACCTTC
TRBV30	TRBJ2-5	-	-	CAWSAPSRETQYF	TGTGCCTGGAGTGCTCCCTCCAGGGAGACCCAGTACTTC
TRBV6-1	TRBJ2-7	-	-	CATRTPSAHEQYF	TGTGCCACCCGGACCCCTAGCGCGCACGAGCAGTACTTC
TRBV4-3	TRBJ1-5	-	-	CASGQRPGANQPQHF	TGCGCCAGCGGCCAAAGACCAGGCGCCAATCAGCCCCAGCATTTT
TRBV5-1	TRBJ1-1	TRBD1	-	CASSLEGTGSTEAFF	TGCGCCAGCAGCTTGGAGGGGACAGGGAGCACTGAAGCTTTCTTT
TRBV27	TRBJ2-7	TRBD1	-	CASSLRTGAEQYF	TGTGCCAGCAGTTTACGGACAGGGGCCGAGCAGTACTTC
TRBV6-5	TRBJ2-7	-	few	CASSYGPLLWYEQYF	TGTGCCAGCAGTTACGGCCCCCTCCTCTGGTACGAGCAGTACTTC
TRBV7-9	TRBJ1-1	-	-	CASAGDTIEAFF	TGTGCCAGTGCAGGCGATACCATTGAAGCTTTCTTT
TRBV6-5	TRBJ2-7	TRBD2	-	CASSYSAGDDEQYF	TGTGCCAGCAGTTACTCCGCGGGGGATGACGAGCAGTACTTC
TRBV5-1	TRBJ2-3	-	-	CASSFGVGDTQYF	TGCGCCAGCAGCTTCGGGGTGGGAGATACGCAGTATTTT
TRBV30	TRBJ1-1	-	-	CASRHGAGTEAFF	TGTGCCTCTAGGCACGGTGCGGGCACTGAAGCTTTCTTT
TRBV28	TRBJ2-5	-	-	CASSLTGSQETQYF	TGTGCCAGCAGTCTCACAGGGAGCCAAGAGACCCAGTACTTC
TRBV27	TRBJ2-3	TRBD2	-	CASSQPGGRVPDTQYF	TGTGCCAGCAGTCAGCCGGGCGGGAGGGTCCCAGATACGCAGTATTTT
TRBV6-5	TRBJ2-1	-	-	CASKAVYNEQFF	TGTGCCAGCAAGGCGGTCTACAATGAGCAGTTCTTC
TRBV19	TRBJ1-5	-	-	CASSILWTTGQPQHF	TGTGCCAGTAGTATATTATGGACTACAGGTCAGCCCCAGCATTTT
TRBV5-1	TRBJ2-5	-	-	CASSLNGQLEETQYF	TGCGCCAGCAGCTTGAACGGACAGTTGGAAGAGACCCAGTACTTC
TRBV9	TRBJ1-2	TRBD1	-	CASSPKTGGYGYTF	TGTGCCAGCAGCCCAAAAACAGGGGGCTATGGCTACACCTTC
TRBV27	TRBJ2-3	-	-	CASSLLGDTQYF	TGTGCCAGCAGTTTACTCGGTGATACGCAGTATTTT
TRBV7-9	TRBJ1-4	-	-	CASSFEGSNYEKLFF	TGTGCCAGCAGCTTTGAGGGATCAAATTATGAAAAACTGTTTTTT
TRBV15	TRBJ2-7	TRBD2	few	CATSRVTSGSSYEQYF	TGTGCCACCAGCAGAGTTACTAGCGGCAGCTCCTACGAGCAGTACTTC
TRBV21-1	TRBJ1-5	-	-	CASSKAGENSNQPQHF	TGTGCCAGCAGCAAAGCGGGAGAAAATAGCAATCAGCCCCAGCATTTT
TRBV2	TRBJ1-1	TRBD1	few	CASHATGELTEAFF	TGTGCCAGCCATGCGACAGGGGAACTCACTGAAGCTTTCTTT